This T cell receptor beta chain was sequenced during a study of cytomegalovirus exposure and HLA in healthy donors (dated by TCRdb to the late 2010s). In the study overall: An earlier analysis of roughly 630 of the donors reported more than 250 Gb of sequence data and more than 90 million unique TCR beta sequences from about 200 million T cells. A later genetic analysis used genome-wide SNP genotypes for about 65% of the 666 donors, treating that subset as a discovery cohort. The aim of the study was to test whether cataloging public T cell receptors could identify signatures of past pathogen exposure. Among roughly 400 genotyped donors of the cohort, an average of approximately 230,000 unique TCR beta nucleotide sequences were sequenced per donor, 15% to 20% of them non-productive. In addition to the first cohort of 666 subjects, a separate validation cohort of some 120 different subjects was used. HLA typing covered class I and class II loci at four-digit resolution. Donor age, sex, ethnicity and CMV serostatus were compiled together with the repertoire data. In an earlier analysis of roughly 580 of the donors, high-throughput TCR beta sequencing was used to judge whether each TCR beta V gene segment behaved as functional or pseudogenic. The genetic ancestry cluster associated with self-reported Caucasian donors included about 84% of the 398 genotyped donors. The number of donors typed differed by locus, with about 629-630 for A, B, C, DRB1 and DQB1, 522 for DQA1, about 610 for DPA1, and over 400 for DPB1. Several DR-DQ haplotypes were treated as single units for association and clustering because of strong linkage in the cohort. In the later analysis, no new phenotypic data were used to find candidate immune exposures; instead, reliance was placed on TCR beta sequences and their occurrence across donors. Every discovery cohort repertoire had been produced on one sequencing platform. The T cell repertoires of 666 subjects were profiled by immunosequencing and related to cytomegalovirus serostatus. A later analysis re-examined previously published TCR beta repertoires from 610 or so donors and added high-resolution HLA genotyping to investigate patterns of TCR occurrence. Roughly 300 gigabases of sequencing data and roughly 81 million unique TCR sequences made up an early release that covered approximately 620 HLA-typed donors. High-throughput TCR immunosequencing, statistical association of individual TCRs with disease status, and machine learning were combined to predict cytomegalovirus infection status. Study-wide findings and limitations: At a false discovery rate of 0.05, a later analysis linked approximately 18,000 TCR beta sequences to specific HLA alleles. In a later genetic analysis, a missense DCLRE1C variant was associated with V-gene and J-gene trimming of TCR beta chains, and the association was replicated in an independent cohort. This cohort had only TCR beta chains sequenced, and the lack of alpha or paired-chain data limited which features could be detected. Across donors, most TCR sequences were observed very rarely, whereas some public TCRs were present in many individuals. In a later analysis, the rate of TCR association differed among HLA loci, with DRB1 alleles having the most associated TCRs and HLA-C alleles having the fewest. Immune exposure information for the cohort was limited to CMV serostatus. Assigning TCR associations to individual alleles was difficult when HLA alleles, especially DR and DQ, strongly co-occurred. In a later genetic analysis, fewer N-insertions in productive TCRs were reported among donors in an Asian-associated ancestry cluster than the 666-donor mean. In vitro tests confirmed that a few of the cytomegalovirus-associated TCR beta chains recognize cytomegalovirus antigens. The classifier was reported to diagnose cytomegalovirus status with high specificity and sensitivity in both the original cohort and the validation cohort. A further reported finding was that TCR beta sequences accurately predicted the HLA-A and HLA-B alleles for most subjects in the first cohort. HLA typing was unavailable for some donors at each locus, so association tests used only the typed subset. Because counts were too low, 15 to 20 rarely observed V segments, including chromosome 9 orphons, were left out of the earlier analysis of approximately 580 of the donors. In a later analysis, several top co-occurrence clusters were reported to appear linked to parvovirus B19, influenza, CMV and Epstein-Barr virus. In an earlier analysis of 587 of the donors, most TCR beta V segments were observed in productive rearrangements about 87% or about 30% of the time, broadly matching IMGT annotations. Sequencing depth was assumed to be roughly uniform across donors in the presence/absence analyses, though that assumption may not hold. A later analysis found that HLA-associated TCR beta chains were more clonally expanded and had lower generation probabilities than equally common non-associated chains. A cluster of highly shared sequence variants was judged likely to be a technical artifact of the sequencing pipeline. According to the authors, the approach could potentially be generalized to other disease states and immunological phenotypes. Correlated functional status among segregating V segments might be attributable to linkage disequilibrium, but an unknown experimental factor could not be ruled out. Most CMV-associated TCR beta chains appeared to be HLA-restricted in a later analysis, and the HLA associations seemed to be driven largely by CMV exposure. The study listed 150 to 200 TCR beta chains as associated with cytomegalovirus.

A word on this clone: Its cognate antigen has yet to be identified. No clone much larger than this one lies a single base away; base qualities are absent.

The library was produced with the immunoSEQ multiplex PCR assay. For the multiplex PCR, a mixture combining 60 forward primers for TCR Vbeta segments and 13 reverse primers for TCR Jbeta segments was used. Amplification of the CDR3 region of rearranged TCR beta genes was performed with a multiplex PCR assay on genomic DNA. Amplified TCR beta libraries were sequenced as 87-base-pair reads on the Illumina HiSeq System. Turning to the authors' computational methods: Across the roughly 700 repertoires, a later analysis counted 80 million or so unique TCR beta chains, 9.5 million to 12 million of which were shared by at least two donors. Raw reads were error-corrected and collapsed into unique sequences by a nearest-neighbor algorithm in which closely related sequences were merged to remove PCR and sequencing errors. V, D and J gene segments were assigned by aligning CDR3 sequences to IMGT reference sequences. For a sequence to be retained, at least a six-nucleotide match to both a V gene segment and a J gene segment was required. Rearrangements were classified as productive when the CDR3 lacked stop codons and remained in frame with V and J, and all other rearrangements were classified as non-productive. CDR3 was defined by IMGT convention, running from the second conserved V-encoded cysteine to the conserved J-encoded phenylalanine. The earlier analysis of 500 to 650 of the donors excluded any sequence lacking an unambiguous match to a single V gene segment. In an earlier analysis of about 590 of the donors, a V segment was called functional when productive rearrangements were above 56.7%, and segregating when the standard deviation between donors exceeded 5%. A statistical classification framework was built for diagnosing cytomegalovirus status from the catalog of TCR beta chain sequences. In a later analysis, TCR nucleotide sequences were compared against IMGT/GENE-DB human TR gene sequences so that V and J genes could be assigned. A later analysis assigned CDR3 sequences and most-parsimonious VDJ recombination scenarios with the TCRdist pipeline. In a later analysis, every TCR beta chain was defined by the combination of its CDR3 amino acid sequence and its V-gene family, and reads without a unique V-gene family were dropped. To address suspected cross-contamination and a sequencing artifact, a later analysis removed under 600 highly shared, low-generation-probability nucleotide sequences. In a later analysis, a clonal expansion index was calculated for each public chain from normalized within-repertoire ranks of inferred template counts. In a later analysis, generation probabilities were computed using a VDJ recombination model fitted to out-of-frame rearrangements, and the results were checked against IGoR. A later analysis scored TCR-TCR, TCR-HLA and TCR-CMV co-occurrence with hypergeometric tests, applying a repertoire-size bias correction to TCR pairs. To estimate false discovery rates, a later analysis permuted the HLA or CMV assignments 20 times. A later analysis grouped co-occurring TCRs with DBSCAN, adding TCRdist sequence similarity when clustering within HLA-allele-positive subsets. Repertoires with fewer than 30,000 or more than 120,000 public chains were left out of co-occurrence clustering, as were roughly five repertoires with anomalous nucleotide sharing. TCRdb provides this immuneACCESS table in a form limited to in-frame rearrangements. Some clones are lacking; in checked studies, under half of them reflect an unresolved V gene, and why the rest are absent is not known. Clone size and the V and J calls come from that table; the DNA yielded D and trimming. This sample has more than 120,000 clones in its table, and approximately 83% of those were observed once. Jointly, the top ten make up 2% to 3% of the sample.

The cohort comprised approximately 700 healthy bone marrow donors. Cohort members were all nominally healthy when sampled, although unrecorded immune exposures were likely present. The donor was CMV seronegative and was included in the group of 352 seronegative cohort members. Each donor provided a peripheral blood sample, and peripheral blood mononuclear cells were used for TCR beta sequencing. The Qiagen DNeasy Blood Extraction Kit was used to extract genomic DNA from the blood cell samples. Material for sequencing was PBMCs. The receptor was derived from a male donor in good health and CMV-seronegative.

At the DNA level, the sequence is TGTGCCAGCTCACCCCTCGGGGAGGGAAGAGACGGAAACACCATATATTTT. Its amino acids are CASSPLGEGRDGNTIYF. The chain was built from TRBV18 and TRBJ1-3; too little of a D gene remains to name it. Spanning cysteine to phenylalanine, the CDR3 consists of 17 amino acids. Just the 51-base CDR3 DNA is kept, in frame starting at base 1. The V and J ends are trimmed by 3 bases and 4 bases, leaving 19 bases between them. The germline V gene provides CDR1 KGHSH and CDR2 LQKENI.